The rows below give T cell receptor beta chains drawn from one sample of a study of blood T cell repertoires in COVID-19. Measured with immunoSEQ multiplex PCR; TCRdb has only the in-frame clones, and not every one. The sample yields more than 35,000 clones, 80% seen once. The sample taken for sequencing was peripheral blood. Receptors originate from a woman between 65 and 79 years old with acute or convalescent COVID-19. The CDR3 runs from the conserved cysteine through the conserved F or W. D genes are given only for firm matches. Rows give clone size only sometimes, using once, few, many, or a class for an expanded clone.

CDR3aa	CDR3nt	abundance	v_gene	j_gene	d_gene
CASSPPSSYEQYF	TGTGCCAGCTCACCACCGTCGTCCTACGAGCAGTACTTC	.	TRBV18	TRBJ2-7	.
CASSLGSLAGGYEQFF	TGTGCCAGCAGCTTAGGTTCACTAGCGGGAGGCTATGAGCAGTTCTTC	.	TRBV11-3	TRBJ2-1	TRBD2
CASSTRQGVYNSPLHF	TGTGCCAGCAGCACTAGACAGGGAGTGTACAATTCACCCCTCCACTTT	few	TRBV5-6	TRBJ1-6	TRBD1
CASSSRGGSHEQFF	TGTGCCAGCAGCTCTAGGGGCGGGAGCCATGAGCAGTTCTTC	.	TRBV11-3	TRBJ2-1	TRBD2
CSASLPIPDLTYEQYF	TGCAGTGCTAGTCTCCCAATACCAGATCTGACCTACGAGCAGTACTTC	.	TRBV20-1	TRBJ2-7	.
CASSPRGQVPAFF	TGTGCCAGCTCACCACGGGGGCAGGTCCCAGCTTTCTTT	.	TRBV18	TRBJ1-1	.
CASSQGQGKRNNEQFF	TGCGCCAGCAGCCAGGGACAGGGGAAACGAAACAATGAGCAGTTCTTC	.	TRBV4-1	TRBJ2-1	TRBD1
CASSLSGTRNNEQFF	TGTGCCAGCAGCTTATCCGGGACTAGGAACAATGAGCAGTTCTTC	.	TRBV7-2	TRBJ2-1	TRBD2
CASSYRGTLGPGELFF	TGTGCCAGCAGTTACAGGGGCACCCTAGGCCCCGGGGAGCTGTTTTTT	.	TRBV6-5	TRBJ2-2	.
CASSSQNFRTGELFF	TGTGCCAGCAGCTCCCAAAATTTCAGAACCGGGGAGCTGTTTTTT	.	TRBV6-5	TRBJ2-2	.
CASRRDRAADEQFF	TGTGCCAGTCGCCGGGACAGGGCGGCGGACGAGCAGTTCTTC	.	TRBV19	TRBJ2-1	TRBD1
CASSYGLTSTDTQYF	TGCGCCAGCAGCTATGGACTGACTAGCACAGATACGCAGTATTTT	.	TRBV5-1	TRBJ2-3	.
CASSLGQGLNQPQHF	TGTGCCAGCAGTTTAGGACAGGGCCTCAATCAGCCCCAGCATTTT	.	TRBV28	TRBJ1-5	TRBD1
CASSAGTSGGAYPDTQYF	TGTGCCAGCAGCGCCGGGACTAGCGGGGGGGCTTACCCAGATACGCAGTATTTT	.	TRBV9	TRBJ2-3	TRBD2
CASTVHLAGGLNEQFF	TGTGCCAGCACCGTCCACCTAGCGGGGGGGTTGAATGAGCAGTTCTTC	.	TRBV16	TRBJ2-1	TRBD2
CASLQGNTEAFF	TGTGCCAGCTTACAGGGAAACACTGAAGCTTTCTTT	.	TRBV12-3/TRBV12-4	TRBJ1-1	.
CASSFGRDEPYNEQFF	TGCGCCAGCAGCTTTGGGCGGGACGAGCCCTACAATGAGCAGTTCTTC	.	TRBV5-1	TRBJ2-1	.
CASSQDRRGSGANVLTF	TGTGCCAGCAGCCAAGATCGACGAGGGAGTGGGGCCAACGTCCTGACTTTC	.	TRBV3-1/TRBV3-2	TRBJ2-6	.
CASSYGGDGQYF	TGTGCCAGCAGCTACGGGGGCGACGGGCAGTATTTT	few	TRBV6-6	TRBJ2-3	.
CAKGGSGTDTQYF	TGTGCCAAGGGAGGGAGTGGCACAGATACGCAGTATTTT	.	TRBV2	TRBJ2-3	TRBD2
CASPEQKKQGWRNTIYF	TGTGCCAGCCCCGAGCAAAAGAAACAGGGGTGGCGAAACACCATATATTTT	.	TRBV25-1	TRBJ1-3	TRBD1
CASSQTSLNEQFF	TGTGCCAGTAGTCAAACTAGCTTAAATGAGCAGTTCTTC	.	TRBV19	TRBJ2-1	.
CASSFPTGLGELFF	TGCGCCAGCAGCTTTCCGACAGGGTTAGGGGAGCTGTTTTTT	.	TRBV5-1	TRBJ2-2	TRBD1
CASSPGRADGYTF	TGTGCCAGCTCACCCGGCAGGGCCGATGGCTACACCTTC	.	TRBV18	TRBJ1-2	.
CASTSSGQRSSGYTF	TGTGCCTCCACGTCCAGCGGACAGCGAAGCTCAGGCTACACCTTC	.	TRBV27	TRBJ1-2	.
CASSFRGRETDTQYF	TGTGCCAGCAGCTTCCGGGGGAGGGAGACAGATACGCAGTATTTT	.	TRBV11-2	TRBJ2-3	TRBD2
CASSFPLEEGLFF	TGTGCCAGCAGTTTTCCTCTGGAGGAGGGACTGTTTTTT	.	TRBV28	TRBJ1-4	.
CASSTDSLNQPQHF	TGTGCCAGTAGTACAGATAGTTTAAATCAGCCCCAGCATTTT	.	TRBV19	TRBJ1-5	.
CASSSDLDRAFF	TGTGCCAGCAGCTCCGATCTTGACAGGGCCTTCTTT	.	TRBV5-5	TRBJ1-1	TRBD1
CASRGQRGGYEQYF	TGTGCCAGCAGAGGACAGCGTGGGGGTTACGAGCAGTACTTC	.	TRBV2	TRBJ2-7	.
CASLAGANYGYTF	TGTGCCAGCTTAGCGGGGGCGAACTATGGCTACACCTTC	.	TRBV28	TRBJ1-2	.
CASSSYRGNTIYF	TGTGCCAGCAGTTCCTACAGGGGAAACACCATATATTTT	once	TRBV12-3/TRBV12-4	TRBJ1-3	.
CASIPPGTGRNEQFF	TGTGCCAGCATCCCTCCCGGGACAGGGAGGAATGAGCAGTTCTTC	.	TRBV27	TRBJ2-1	TRBD1
CASSVQQGTDTQYF	TGTGCCAGCAGTGTTCAACAGGGGACAGATACGCAGTATTTT	.	TRBV25-1	TRBJ2-3	TRBD1
CASSLGISPIRENEQFF	TGTGCCAGCAGCTTAGGAATTAGCCCAATAAGGGAGAATGAGCAGTTCTTC	.	TRBV7-9	TRBJ2-1	.
CASSGPIGGEYGYTF	TGTGCCAGCAGTGGGCCGATAGGGGGCGAATATGGCTACACCTTC	.	TRBV25-1	TRBJ1-2	TRBD1
CASRSTVPNSPLHF	TGTGCCAGCAGATCGACAGTCCCCAATTCACCCCTCCACTTT	.	TRBV6-5	TRBJ1-6	.
CASSSGVEGSNEKLFF	TGCGCCAGCAGCTCGGGGGTCGAGGGATCTAATGAAAAACTGTTTTTT	.	TRBV5-1	TRBJ1-4	.
CASGLGSGTGELFF	TGTGCTAGTGGTTTGGGGTCGGGCACCGGGGAGCTGTTTTTT	.	TRBV12-5	TRBJ2-2	.
CASSSGGNTYNEQFF	TGTGCCAGCAGTAGCGGGGGGAACACATACAATGAGCAGTTCTTC	.	TRBV6-5	TRBJ2-1	TRBD2
CARGDRVIGYTF	TGTGCCAGAGGGGACAGGGTTATTGGCTACACCTTC	.	TRBV28	TRBJ1-2	TRBD1
CASSAQASTDTQYF	TGTGCCAGTTCGGCCCAGGCGAGCACAGATACGCAGTATTTT	.	TRBV19	TRBJ2-3	.
CASSLGLAGADTQYF	TGTGCCAGCAGTTTAGGACTAGCGGGGGCAGATACGCAGTATTTT	.	TRBV28	TRBJ2-3	TRBD2
CASSLGNSPLHF	TGTGCCAGCAGTCTCGGTAATTCACCCCTCCACTTT	.	TRBV28	TRBJ1-6	.
CATSTGTSGYNEQFF	TGTGCCACCAGCACTGGGACTAGCGGATACAATGAGCAGTTCTTC	.	TRBV15	TRBJ2-1	TRBD2